This entry features one TCR beta chain sequence. These data are taken from a study of blood T cell repertoires in COVID-19. Turning to the study itself: Samples came from the United States, Italy and Spain, spanning acute and convalescent COVID-19.

Authors' processing steps: Reference gene primers were amplified, and this amplification served to estimate nucleated cell counts. The data were produced by immunoSEQ multiplex PCR, yet TCRdb's version contains in-frame clones alone and is incomplete. The V and J calls and clone size come from that table; D and trimming were worked out from the DNA. Here the sample spans approximately 99,000 clones, just over 85% being singletons. This CDR3 spans 14 amino acids. Germline V gene sequence: CDR1 ENHRY, CDR2 SYGVKD. The trim removed 6 bases at V and 3 bases at J, leaving 4 bases unmatched. This chain connects TRBV10-3 to TRBJ2-5; TRBD1 matches 10 bases. Source material: peripheral blood. This clonotype was obtained from a woman in her sixties in a cohort sampled during active or convalescent COVID-19. This CDR3 reads CAISLDRGKETQYF. The DNA for the CDR3 is TGTGCCATCAGCCTGGACAGGGGGAAAGAGACCCAGTACTTC.